This T cell receptor (beta chain) was sequenced in a study of shared clonotypes between healthy human individuals. Produced via immunoSEQ multiplex PCR; TCRdb's table is partial and in-frame only. The sample lists 85,000 to 100,000 clones, almost 70% occurring once. Germline V gene sequence: CDR1 SGHVS, CDR2 FQNEAQ. Trimming pared 1 base from V and 5 bases from J, leaving 18 bases between. The CDR3 runs to 16 residues. This clone was found once. This TCR came from a man aged 30 to 45 in good health. The gene calls are TRBV7-8 and TRBJ2-7, with D hard to call. What was sequenced was memory CD8+ T cells sorted from blood. Indicated subset: CD45RO+ cells pooled with CCR7-negative TemRA cells. For the CDR3, the DNA is TGTGCCAGCAGCTTAGATACCGGAACAGCGCTTGACGAGCAGTACTTC. Translated: CASSLDTGTALDEQYF.